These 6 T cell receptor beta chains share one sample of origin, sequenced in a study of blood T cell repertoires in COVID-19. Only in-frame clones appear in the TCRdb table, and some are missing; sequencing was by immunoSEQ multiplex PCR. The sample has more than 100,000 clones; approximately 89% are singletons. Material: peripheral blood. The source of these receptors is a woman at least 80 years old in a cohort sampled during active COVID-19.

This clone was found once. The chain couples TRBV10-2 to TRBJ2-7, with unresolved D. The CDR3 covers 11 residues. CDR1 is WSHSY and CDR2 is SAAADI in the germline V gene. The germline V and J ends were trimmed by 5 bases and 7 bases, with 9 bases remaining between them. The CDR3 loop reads CASSPTPEQYF. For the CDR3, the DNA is TGCGCCAGCAGTCCCACACCAGAGCAGTACTTC.

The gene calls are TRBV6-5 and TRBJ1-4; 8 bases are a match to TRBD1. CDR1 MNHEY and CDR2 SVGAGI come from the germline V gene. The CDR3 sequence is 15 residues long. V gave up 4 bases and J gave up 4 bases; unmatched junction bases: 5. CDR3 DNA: TGTGCCAGCAGTTCTCCGGGACAGGTTAATGAAAAACTGTTTTTT. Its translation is CASSSPGQVNEKLFF.

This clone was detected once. The CDR3 region is CASSEARGSGQAFF. The CDR3 nucleotides read TGTGCCAGCAGTGAAGCACGGGGTTCGGGTCAAGCTTTCTTT. This chain links TRBV2 with TRBJ1-1; D not resolved. CDR3 length: 14 residues. Trimming stripped 0 bases from V and 9 bases from J, with 14 bases between. CDR1 is SNHLY and CDR2 is FYNNEI in the germline V gene. The full variable domain, completed using reference TRBV2 and TRBJ1-1, is EPEVTQTPSHQVTQMGQEVILRCVPISNHLYFYWYRQILGQKVEFLVSFYNNEISEKSEIFDDQFSVERPDGSNFTLKIRSTKLEDSAMYFCASSEARGSGQAFFGQGTRLTVV.

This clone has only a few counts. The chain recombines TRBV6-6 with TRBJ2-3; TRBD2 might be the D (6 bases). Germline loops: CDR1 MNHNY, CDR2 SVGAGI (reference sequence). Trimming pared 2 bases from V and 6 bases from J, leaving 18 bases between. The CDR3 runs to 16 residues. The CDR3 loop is CASSYPAASVLDTQYF. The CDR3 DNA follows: TGTGCCAGCAGTTACCCGGCGGCTAGCGTACTCGATACGCAGTATTTT.

The CDR3 DNA reads as TGTGCCAGCAGTCAGGGGTATGGCTATGGCTACACCTTC. It encodes CASSQGYGYGYTF. The rearrangement links TRBV16 to TRBJ1-2; a weak D match, TRBD1 (6 bases). Germline V lookup: CDR1 KGHSY, CDR2 FQNENV. V lost 6 bases and J lost 4, with 12 bases in between. The CDR3 contains 13 residues.

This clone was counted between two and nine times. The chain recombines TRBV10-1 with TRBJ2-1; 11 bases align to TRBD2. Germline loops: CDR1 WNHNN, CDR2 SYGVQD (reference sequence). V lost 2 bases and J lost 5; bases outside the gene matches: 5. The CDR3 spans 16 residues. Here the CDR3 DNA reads TGCGCCAGCAGTGAGCTAGGGACTAGCGGCCACAATGAGCAGTTCTTC. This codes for CASSELGTSGHNEQFF.